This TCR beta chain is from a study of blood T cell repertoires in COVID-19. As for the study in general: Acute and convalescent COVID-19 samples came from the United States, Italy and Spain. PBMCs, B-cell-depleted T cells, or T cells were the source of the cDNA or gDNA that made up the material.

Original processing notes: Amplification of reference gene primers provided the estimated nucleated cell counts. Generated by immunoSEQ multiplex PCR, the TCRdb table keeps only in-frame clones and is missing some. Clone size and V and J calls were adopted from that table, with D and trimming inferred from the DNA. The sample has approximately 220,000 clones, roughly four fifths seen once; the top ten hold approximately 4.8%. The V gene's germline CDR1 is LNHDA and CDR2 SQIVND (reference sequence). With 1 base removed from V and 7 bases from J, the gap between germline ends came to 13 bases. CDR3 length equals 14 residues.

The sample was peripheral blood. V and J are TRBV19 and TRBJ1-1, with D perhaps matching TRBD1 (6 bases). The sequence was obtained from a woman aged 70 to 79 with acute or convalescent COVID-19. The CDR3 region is CASSIARGSGEAFF. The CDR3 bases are TGTGCCAGTAGTATAGCCAGGGGTTCTGGTGAAGCTTTCTTT.